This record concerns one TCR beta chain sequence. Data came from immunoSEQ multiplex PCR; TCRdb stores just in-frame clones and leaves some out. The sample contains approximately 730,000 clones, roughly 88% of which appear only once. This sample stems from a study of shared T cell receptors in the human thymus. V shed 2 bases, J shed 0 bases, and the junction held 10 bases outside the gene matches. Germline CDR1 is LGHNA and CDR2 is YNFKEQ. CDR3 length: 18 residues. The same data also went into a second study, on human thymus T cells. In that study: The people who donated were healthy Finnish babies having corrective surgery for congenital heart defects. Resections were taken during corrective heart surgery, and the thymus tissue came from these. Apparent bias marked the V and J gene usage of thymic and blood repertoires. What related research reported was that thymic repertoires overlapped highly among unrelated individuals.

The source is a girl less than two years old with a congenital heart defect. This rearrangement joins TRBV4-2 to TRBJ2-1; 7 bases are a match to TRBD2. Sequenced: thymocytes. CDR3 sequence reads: CASSQQLRAGSSYNEQFF. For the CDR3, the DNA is TGTGCCAGCAGCCAACAACTTAGAGCGGGAAGCTCCTACAATGAGCAGTTCTTC.